The 14 T cell receptor beta chains below were found in one sample sequenced in a study of blood T cell repertoires in COVID-19. The data were produced by immunoSEQ multiplex PCR, yet TCRdb's version contains in-frame clones alone and is incomplete. The table lists a few hundred thousand clones, 89% of them singletons. Specimen: peripheral blood. The receptors stem from a woman under 40 with COVID-19, enrolled during active disease.

The chain joins TRBV7-2 to TRBJ1-6; no reliable D call. V was trimmed by 2 bases and J by 7 bases, leaving 21 bases between them. Germline assignment: CDR1 SGHTA and CDR2 FQGNSA. The CDR3 has 18 amino acids. For the CDR3, the DNA is TGTGCCAGCAGCTTACCAACTATCCGAGTATCAAAGAATTCACCCCTCCACTTT. As protein: CASSLPTIRVSKNSPLHF.

This sequence joins TRBV6-5 and TRBJ2-7; 8 bases map to TRBD1. The ends lost 6 bases at V and 2 bases at J; junction bases unmatched: 9. Germline assignment: CDR1 MNHEY and CDR2 SVGAGI. The CDR3 covers 15 residues. CDR3 sequence: CASRSQGGVAYEQYF. DNA for the CDR3: TGTGCCAGCAGATCACAGGGGGGTGTGGCCTACGAGCAGTACTTC.

The rearrangement links TRBV7-9 to TRBJ2-1; D not resolved. Germline CDR1 is SEHNR and CDR2 is FQNEAQ (reference sequence). The CDR3 extends over 12 amino acids. The ends were cut back, 3 bases at V and 7 bases at J, with 7 bases in the middle. CDR3 amino acids: CASSFLENEQFF. In DNA form, the CDR3 reads TGTGCCAGCAGCTTTCTAGAGAATGAGCAGTTCTTC.

The V and J genes are TRBV4-1 and TRBJ1-4; TRBD1 matches 9 bases. This CDR3 has 15 amino acids. CDR1 MGHRA and CDR2 YSYEKL come from the germline V gene. Losses at the gene ends were 1 base for V and 4 bases for J; bases not matched to a gene: 1. CDR3 residues: CASSQAGQGNEKLFF. The CDR3 DNA sequence: TGCGCCAGCAGCCAAGCGGGACAGGGTAATGAAAAACTGTTTTTT.

The chain uses TRBV7-2 and TRBJ2-3; D might be TRBD2 (7 bases). Germline V lookup: CDR1 SGHTA, CDR2 FQGNSA. The CDR3 covers 19 residues. Trimming cost V 4 bases and J 4 bases, with 27 bases left between them. The DNA for the CDR3 is TGTGCCAGCAGCTGGGGGGGGCCCGGGCAGGGAGTATGGGCAGATACGCAGTATTTT. The encoded protein is CASSWGGPGQGVWADTQYF.

This chain joins TRBV6-4 and TRBJ1-2; the D gene is possibly TRBD1 (6 bases). The CDR3 is 14 residues long. Germline lookup yields CDR1 MRHNA and CDR2 SNTAGT. Deletions cut 6 bases from V and 8 bases from J, with 19 bases between. CDR3 loop: CASSEQGSSHGYTF. Written as DNA, the CDR3 is TGTGCCAGCAGCGAACAGGGATCAAGTCACGGCTACACCTTC.

The chain recombines TRBV10-2 with TRBJ1-5, with TRBD1 identical over 9 bases. Germline assignment: CDR1 WSHSY and CDR2 SAAADI. The CDR3 is made up of 15 amino acids. Trimming at V came to 7 bases and at J to 7 bases, leaving 11 bases not matched to a gene. CDR3 DNA: TGCGCCAGCACCGGGACAGGGTGGACGGGGCAGCCCCAGCATTTT. Its protein product is CASTGTGWTGQPQHF.

Worth noting for this clone: The same CDR3 also results from other DNA sequences found in this sample. The V call is TRBV24-1, the J call TRBJ2-3, with D perhaps TRBD1 (5 bases). The germline V gene encodes CDR1 KGHDR and CDR2 SFDVKD. V was clipped by 4 bases and J by 0 bases, with 7 bases between them. The length of the CDR3 is 14 residues. CDR3 amino acids: CATSDPGSTDTQYF. CDR3 DNA sequence: TGTGCCACCAGTGACCCAGGGAGCACAGATACGCAGTATTTT.

The rearrangement joins TRBV11-3 to TRBJ2-2; TRBD2 agrees at 7 bases. Germline V gene sequence: CDR1 SGHNT, CDR2 YENEEA. The V segment lost 5 bases and the J segment 5 bases; nucleotides outside the gene matches: 11. The CDR3 runs 16 residues. CDR3 sequence: CASSPSPSGLTGELFF. As DNA, the CDR3 is TGTGCCAGCAGCCCGTCGCCTAGCGGCCTGACCGGGGAGCTGTTTTTT. Looking up the rest from reference TRBV11-3 and TRBJ2-2 gives the full variable domain: EAGVVQSPRYKIIEKKQPVAFWCNPISGHNTLYWYLQNLGQGPELLIRYENEEAVDDSQLPKDRFSAERLKGVDSTLKIQPAELGDSAVYLCASSPSPSGLTGELFFGEGSRLTVL.

The rearrangement joins TRBV5-5 to TRBJ2-5, with 7 nucleotides matching TRBD1. The CDR3 runs to 15 residues. The J segment lost 1 base and the V segment lost 0 bases, leaving 3 bases of the junction unmatched. Germline lookup yields CDR1 SGHKS and CDR2 YYEKEE (reference sequence). CDR3 nucleotide sequence: TGTGCCAGCAGCTTGGTGGGACAGACCCAAGAGACCCAGTACTTC. Residues: CASSLVGQTQETQYF.

This clone was counted a single time. This chain's CDR3 is CTPCGTATNEKLFF. DNA of the CDR3: TGCACCCCATGTGGGACTGCAACTAATGAAAAACTGTTTTTT. The gene calls are TRBV1 and TRBJ1-4. TRBV1 is listed as a pseudogene. The CDR3 loop spans 14 amino acids.

The chain employs TRBV7-6 and TRBJ1-1; D is ambiguous. With 0 bases removed from V and 1 base from J, the gap between germline ends came to 3 bases. Looked up from germline, CDR1 is SGHVS and CDR2 is FNYEAQ. The CDR3 contains 13 residues. CDR3 protein: CASSLAGNTEAFF. The CDR3 DNA reads TGTGCCAGCAGCTTAGCCGGGAACACTGAAGCTTTCTTT.

This clone was detected once. The CDR3: CASTRGTRGKNIQYF. The CDR3 bases are TGTGCCAGCACCCGAGGGACACGAGGCAAAAACATTCAGTACTTC. The rearrangement links TRBV6-5 to TRBJ2-4, with a possible D match to TRBD1 (6 bases). The CDR3 consists of 15 residues. Trimming cost V 7 bases and J 3 bases, with 16 bases left between them. Germline loops: CDR1 MNHEY, CDR2 SVGAGI.

The chain combines TRBV6-5 with TRBJ1-2; tentative D call: TRBD1 (5 bases). The V and J ends lost 0 bases and 2 bases respectively, with 13 bases between them. CDR3 length: 16 amino acids. Germline V lookup: CDR1 MNHEY, CDR2 SVGAGI. CDR3 bases: TGTGCCAGCAGTTACTCGTTCTCAGGGTCGAACTATGGCTACACCTTC. It translates to CASSYSFSGSNYGYTF.